The 30 T cell receptor beta chains below were found in one sample sequenced in a study of T cell changes during pregnancy in multiple sclerosis. Assay used: immunoSEQ multiplex PCR; TCRdb lists only in-frame clones, some missing. In the table there are over 65,000 clones, 80% to 95% of which are singletons. The specimen comprised peripheral blood, sampled in the first trimester of pregnancy. All receptors derive from a female donor with multiple sclerosis, enrolled in a pregnancy study.

The V call is TRBV13, the J call TRBJ1-1; TRBD1 aligns across 11 bases. The V and J ends lost 4 bases and 4 bases, in that order; junction bases with no gene match: 11. This CDR3 spans 17 amino acids. CDR1 and CDR2 (germline): PRHDT, FYEKMQ (reference sequence). In DNA form, the CDR3 reads TGTGCCAGCAGCTCATCCCGGACAGGGGGCGCATCCACTGAAGCTTTCTTT. Translated: CASSSSRTGGASTEAFF.

The V gene is TRBV23-1, the J gene TRBJ1-5; D gene uncertain. TRBV23-1 is an open reading frame, and its role is uncertain. Trimming pared 6 bases from V and 0 bases from J, leaving 9 bases between. The CDR3 contains 14 residues. CDR3 DNA: TGCGCCAGCAGATTCAGATATAGCAATCAGCCCCAGCATTTT. Translating gives CASRFRYSNQPQHF.

V gene TRBV5-5 combines with J gene TRBJ2-7; 9 positions agree with TRBD2. Losses at the gene ends were 1 base for V and 3 bases for J; bases not matched to a gene: 5. The CDR3 contains 15 residues. Germline V CDR1 and CDR2: SGHKS, YYEKEE (reference sequence). The CDR3 reads CASSLLSGRIYEQYF. The CDR3 DNA follows: TGTGCCAGCAGCTTGTTGAGCGGGAGGATCTACGAGCAGTACTTC. Together with reference TRBV5-5 and TRBJ2-7, the CDR3 gives the full variable domain: DAGVTQSPTHLIKTRGQQVTLRCSPISGHKSVSWYQQVLGQGPQFIFQYYEKEERGRGNFPDRFSARQFPNYSSELNVNALLLGDSALYLCASSLLSGRIYEQYFGPGTRLTVT.

The chain links TRBV5-1 to TRBJ1-6; D is perhaps TRBD1 (6 bases). The CDR3 contains 16 residues. Trimming left V 4 bases short and J 7 bases short, with 18 bases between. The germline V gene encodes CDR1 SGHRS and CDR2 YFSETQ. The CDR3 DNA reads as TGCGCCAGCAGCAGGGACCTAGGGGGTAGCAATTCACCCCTCCACTTT. It codes for CASSRDLGGSNSPLHF.

The V gene is TRBV6-1, the J gene TRBJ1-2, with 7 bases fitting TRBD1. J was trimmed by 6 bases and V by 4 bases; bases with no gene match: 5. Germline loops: CDR1 MNHNS, CDR2 SASEGT. There are 13 residues in the CDR3. The CDR3 loop reads CASSVRTGNGYTF. The CDR3 region has the DNA TGTGCCAGCAGTGTCCGGACAGGTAATGGCTACACCTTC.

The rearrangement links TRBV6-1 to TRBJ2-2; D is undetermined. CDR1 MNHNS and CDR2 SASEGT come from the germline V gene. Trimming took 5 bases from V and 4 from J, leaving 5 bases between them. This CDR3 has 12 amino acids. Here the CDR3 reads CASSSRTGELFF. The CDR3 nucleotides are TGTGCCAGCAGTTCGCGCACCGGGGAGCTGTTTTTT.

V usage is TRBV15 and J usage is TRBJ1-2; D is uncertain. V lost 1 base and J 2 bases, leaving 14 bases between the germline ends. The CDR3 totals 16 residues. Per germline, CDR1 LNHNV and CDR2 YYDKDF (reference sequence). Here the CDR3 reads CATSRGGTGSNYGYTF. The CDR3 DNA reads TGTGCCACCAGCAGAGGGGGAACCGGGAGCAACTATGGCTACACCTTC.

The CDR3 DNA sequence: TGTGCCAGCAGTTTAAACAGATATAATTCACCCCTCCACTTT. Translation gives CASSLNRYNSPLHF. This sequence joins TRBV28 and TRBJ1-6; D is ambiguous. The V end was cut by 2 bases, the J end by 4 bases, with 6 bases between. This CDR3 is 14 amino acids long. The V gene's germline CDR1 is MDHEN and CDR2 SYDVKM.

V and J are TRBV7-9 and TRBJ2-3, with TRBD1 identical over 9 bases. The V and J ends lost 7 bases and 3 bases, in that order; junction bases with no gene match: 5. Germline V lookup: CDR1 SEHNR, CDR2 FQNEAQ (reference sequence). The CDR3 is 14 amino acids. This chain's CDR3 is CASTNRGRTDTQYF. In DNA, the CDR3 is TGTGCCAGCACCAACAGGGGGCGGACAGATACGCAGTATTTT.

The chain carries TRBV13 and TRBJ1-2, with D possibly matching TRBD1 (5 bases). Germline CDR1 and CDR2: PRHDT and FYEKMQ (reference sequence). The ends were cut back, 6 bases at V and 4 bases at J, with 18 bases in the middle. CDR3 length: 15 residues. The CDR3 region has the DNA TGTGCCAGCAGTGAAGGGGCCGGGGGGGGCTATGGCTACACCTTC. Residues: CASSEGAGGGYGYTF.

This chain links TRBV5-1 with TRBJ2-5; 11 bases agree with TRBD1. CDR3 length: 19 residues. The germline V gene has CDR1 SGHRS and CDR2 YFSETQ. Losses at the gene ends were 0 bases for V and 4 bases for J; bases not matched to a gene: 14. In DNA form, the CDR3 reads TGCGCCAGCAGCTTGGGAAAGGTACTCGGACAGGGGGCAGGAGAGACCCAGTACTTC. Amino acids: CASSLGKVLGQGAGETQYF.

This rearrangement joins TRBV5-4 to TRBJ2-3; 7 positions match TRBD1. V was clipped by 0 bases and J by 5 bases; unmatched bases: 9. This CDR3 is 16 amino acids long. Germline CDR1 and CDR2: SGHNT and YYREEE (reference sequence). The CDR3 loop is CASSLVVNRGIDTQYF. The DNA of the CDR3 is TGTGCCAGCAGCTTGGTGGTCAACAGGGGTATAGATACGCAGTATTTT.

The chain combines TRBV6-5 with TRBJ2-1; 12 nucleotides agree with TRBD2. CDR3 size: 15 residues. CDR1 MNHEY and CDR2 SVGAGI come from the germline V gene. V lost 7 bases, J lost 8 bases, and 9 bases stayed unmatched. CDR3 DNA: TGTGCCAGCACCGACCGGGCTAGCGGGAGGGATGAGCAGTTCTTC. It translates to CASTDRASGRDEQFF.

This sequence joins TRBV29-1 and TRBJ2-1; no clear D gene. V lost 2 bases and J lost 6, with 11 bases in between. This CDR3 spans 13 amino acids. Per the germline V gene, CDR1 is SQVTM and CDR2 is ANQGSEA. The DNA of the CDR3 is TGCAGCGTTGAACCGCCCCCGGGCAATGAGCAGTTCTTC. This encodes CSVEPPPGNEQFF.

The table lists this clone with a count of one. The V call is TRBV28, the J call TRBJ1-6; D is unclear. CDR3 size: 12 residues. Trimming stripped 4 bases from V and 8 bases from J, with 6 bases between. In germline, CDR1 is MDHEN, CDR2 SYDVKM. CDR3 nucleotide sequence: TGTGCCAGCAGTTGGGAGTATTCACCCCTCCACTTT. The encoded protein is CASSWEYSPLHF.

The chain carries TRBV6-1 and TRBJ1-4, with 7 nucleotides matching TRBD1. The CDR3 is 15 amino acids. The V segment lost 7 bases and the J segment 5 bases; nucleotides outside the gene matches: 10. Per germline, CDR1 MNHNS and CDR2 SASEGT. The CDR3 DNA sequence: TGTGCCAGCAAGCGGGGGACAGCCGGAAATGAAAAACTGTTTTTT. This gives the protein CASKRGTAGNEKLFF.

The genes are TRBV28 and TRBJ2-1; 7 positions agree with TRBD2. CDR1 is MDHEN and CDR2 is SYDVKM in the germline V gene. With 8 bases clipped from V and 8 bases from J, the junction kept 9 bases outside the gene matches. The CDR3 length is 13 residues. CDR3 region: CASRLARGDEQFF. The DNA for the CDR3 is TGTGCCAGCCGACTAGCCCGGGGGGATGAGCAGTTCTTC.

The CDR3 spells CASSRSGRNEQFF. CDR3 DNA: TGTGCCAGCAGTCGTAGCGGGCGTAATGAGCAGTTCTTC. The chain recombines TRBV6-5 with TRBJ2-1; 7 bases fit TRBD2. The trim removed 5 bases at V and 7 bases at J, leaving 5 bases unmatched. This CDR3 comprises 13 residues. Germline CDR1 is MNHEY and CDR2 is SVGAGI.

The V gene is TRBV29-1, the J gene TRBJ2-1, with a weak D call TRBD1 (7 bases). Trimming stripped 4 bases from V and 7 bases from J, with 17 bases between. CDR3 size: 14 residues. Germline CDR1 and CDR2: SQVTM and ANQGSEA. In DNA, the CDR3 is TGCAGCGTTGTTTATTGGAGGGGGCTTAATGAGCAGTTCTTC. Amino acid sequence: CSVVYWRGLNEQFF.

The rearrangement uses TRBV4-3 and TRBJ2-4; 7 nucleotides line up with TRBD1. Per the germline V gene, CDR1 is LGHNA and CDR2 is YSLEER. The CDR3 consists of 15 residues. The trim removed 4 bases at V and 6 bases at J, leaving 9 bases unmatched. For the CDR3, the DNA is TGCGCCAGCAGCCCCCATACAGGGGAAGCAAACATTCAGTACTTC. It is translated as CASSPHTGEANIQYF.

The CDR3 region is CASSPTGDYEQYF. The CDR3 nucleotides are TGTGCCAGCTCACCTACGGGGGACTACGAGCAGTACTTC. The genes are TRBV18 and TRBJ2-7, with D perhaps TRBD2 (6 bases). This CDR3 is built from 13 residues. Germline V CDR1 and CDR2: KGHSH, LQKENI. V lost 3 bases and J lost 3, with 9 bases in between.

The genes are TRBV7-3 and TRBJ2-7; TRBD1 is a possible D gene (6 bases). This CDR3 is 15 amino acids long. V was cut by 1 base and J by 5 bases, with 15 bases left in between. The germline V gene has CDR1 SGHTA and CDR2 FQGTGA. The CDR3 spells CASSLKAQGSHEQYF. The CDR3 nucleotides are TGTGCCAGCAGCTTAAAAGCACAGGGATCCCACGAGCAGTACTTC.

The chain combines TRBV25-1 with TRBJ2-2, with TRBD1 as a possible D gene (6 bases). This CDR3 is 14 amino acids long. Germline V lookup: CDR1 MGHDK, CDR2 SYGVNS. With 5 bases removed from V and 3 bases from J, the gap between germline ends came to 10 bases. This chain's CDR3 is CASSLQGYTGELFF. Written as DNA, the CDR3 is TGTGCCAGCAGTCTACAGGGTTACACCGGGGAGCTGTTTTTT. The full variable domain, its missing parts supplied by reference TRBV25-1 and TRBJ2-2, is EADIYQTPRYLVIGTGKKITLECSQTMGHDKMYWYQQDPGMELHLIHYSYGVNSTEKGDLSSESTVSRIRTEHFPLTLESARPSHTSQYLCASSLQGYTGELFFGEGSRLTVL.

The chain employs TRBV7-9 and TRBJ1-1, with D possibly being TRBD1 (6 bases). Trimming removed 0 bases at V and 8 bases at J, with 10 bases between. Germline CDR1 and CDR2: SEHNR and FQNEAQ (reference sequence). CDR3 size: 13 residues. The CDR3, as DNA: TGTGCCAGCAGCTTAGCGCCTGGGGGCGAAGCTTTCTTT. Amino acid sequence: CASSLAPGGEAFF.

As DNA, the CDR3 is TGTGCCAGCAGTGTGACCTCGGGGGACCAAGAGACCCAGTACTTC. It is translated as CASSVTSGDQETQYF. The genes are TRBV27 and TRBJ2-5, with D possibly matching TRBD2 (6 bases). CDR3 size: 15 residues. Germline lookup yields CDR1 MNHEY and CDR2 SMNVEV (reference sequence). V lost 5 bases and J lost 0, with 13 bases in between.

The rearrangement uses TRBV28 and TRBJ2-3; 7 bases align to TRBD2. Unmatched junction bases numbered 11, after V lost 6 bases and J lost 8 bases. Germline V gene sequence: CDR1 MDHEN, CDR2 SYDVKM. The CDR3 contains 14 residues. CDR3 region: CASRGGLGRPTQYF. DNA of the CDR3: TGTGCCAGCAGGGGCGGACTAGGACGTCCTACGCAGTATTTT.

The V and J genes are TRBV15 and TRBJ2-7, with D possibly TRBD2 on 6 matching bases. The CDR3 is made up of 15 amino acids. CDR1 LNHNV and CDR2 YYDKDF come from the germline V gene (reference sequence). V lost 0 bases and J lost 4, with 13 bases in between. The CDR3 DNA reads TGTGCCACCAGCAGAGATCCGGGCGGGACTTACGAGCAGTACTTC. Amino acid sequence: CATSRDPGGTYEQYF.

V and J are TRBV5-6 and TRBJ2-1, with TRBD2 matching 11 bases. Germline CDR1 is SGHDT and CDR2 is YYEEEE. The length of the CDR3 is 17 residues. J lost 3 bases, V lost 1 base, and 6 bases had no gene match. The chain's CDR3 is CASSLTGLADRYNEQFF. The CDR3 region has the DNA TGTGCCAGCAGCTTGACGGGACTAGCGGACCGCTACAATGAGCAGTTCTTC.

The chain has TRBV5-1 and TRBJ2-3, with 10 bases fitting TRBD1. This CDR3 is built from 18 residues. The germline V gene encodes CDR1 SGHRS and CDR2 YFSETQ. Trimming at V came to 2 bases and at J to 0 bases, leaving 9 bases not matched to a gene. This chain's CDR3 is CASSFGIKGQGSTDTQYF. CDR3 nucleotides: TGCGCCAGCAGCTTTGGAATTAAGGGACAGGGGAGCACAGATACGCAGTATTTT.

The chain carries TRBV5-1 and TRBJ2-5; the match to TRBD2 covers 7 bases. This CDR3 comprises 16 residues. V shed 3 bases and J 1 base; nucleotides not matched to a gene: 9. Germline V gene lookup returns CDR1 SGHRS and CDR2 YFSETQ. DNA for the CDR3: TGCGCCAGCAGCTCCCGTGGCGGGGGAATCCAAGAGACCCAGTACTTC. It translates to CASSSRGGGIQETQYF.